The T cell receptor (beta chain) described here comes from a study of T cell responses to AZD1222 COVID-19 vaccine. Generated by immunoSEQ multiplex PCR, the TCRdb table keeps only in-frame clones and is missing some. The data show 180,000 or so clones, 88% seen once. Germline CDR1 and CDR2: SGHTA and FQGNSA. The CDR3 spans 13 residues. The V end was cut by 5 bases, the J end by 5 bases, with 10 bases between. Notes on the study in general: It was only a handful of AZD1222 recipients who were seropositive at baseline. Compared with day 0, the breadth and depth of the Spike-specific TCR repertoire rose significantly after two doses of AZD1222. Regions left unmutated in variants are reportedly the target of nearly half of spike-specific TCRs. At 160-218 and 743-854, vaccine-associated CD4 TCRs were dominant, and they spanned spike.

About this clone itself: The antigen is undetermined.

The source is an adult in good health. The sequencing here drew on peripheral blood, taken on day 0 of AZD1222 vaccination. The gene calls are TRBV7-2 and TRBJ2-1; D is tentatively TRBD1 or TRBD2 (5 bases each). The CDR3 DNA reads as TGTGCCAGCAGCAAGATGGGACACAATGAGCAGTTCTTC. Translating it yields CASSKMGHNEQFF.